This T cell receptor beta chain stems from a study of T cells in localized non-small cell lung cancer. Whole-study findings and limits: The tumor had only one region sequenced, so heterogeneity remains possible.

Data came from immunoSEQ multiplex PCR; TCRdb stores just in-frame clones and leaves some out. The data hold 1,800 or so clones, with roughly 29% observed a single time. On this clone itself: Its antigen is not identified. A junction boundary mismatches the germline segment, possibly from a read error.

Per germline, CDR1 SGDLS and CDR2 YYNGEE. The CDR3 length is 15 residues. Material: lung tumor tissue, obtained before any cancer treatment. The clonotype originates from a woman aged 35 to 70 with stage I lung adenocarcinoma. The chain employs TRBV9 and TRBJ1-2, with D uncertain. Here the CDR3 DNA reads TGTGCCAGCAGTGTAGACCCGGGAGCTAACTATGGCTACACCTTC. Its translation is CASSVDPGANYGYTF. Drawing the rest from reference TRBV9 and TRBJ1-2, the complete variable domain is DSGVTQTPKHLITATGQRVTLRCSPRSGDLSVYWYQQSLDQGLQFLIQYYNGEERAKGNILERFSAQQFPDLHSELNLSSLELGDSALYFCASSVDPGANYGYTFGSGTRLTVV.